The T cell receptor beta chain described here comes from a study of cytomegalovirus exposure and HLA in healthy donors. Study outcomes and limitations: The study labeled around 160 TCR beta chains cytomegalovirus-associated.

The CDR3 extends over 14 amino acids. Trimming removed 2 bases from V and 5 bases from J, with 13 bases in between. CDR1 is GTSNPN, CDR2 SVGIG, per germline (reference sequence). Points on this clone: Its antigen is currently unknown.

Assay: immunoSEQ multiplex PCR; the TCRdb copy retains only in-frame clones and omits some. Of about 110,000 clones listed, roughly nine tenths were seen once; the top ten hold around 1.9%. This chain connects TRBV30 to TRBJ2-1, with D uncertain. Sequencing was carried out using PBMCs. This sequence was found in a woman between 18 and 29 years old in good health and CMV-seronegative. This chain's CDR3 is CAWSTLQQNNEQFF. DNA of the CDR3: TGTGCCTGGAGTACGCTACAACAGAACAATGAGCAGTTCTTC.